Below, 26 T cell receptor beta chains from the same sample are listed, as sequenced in a study of T cell changes during pregnancy in multiple sclerosis. Produced via immunoSEQ multiplex PCR; TCRdb's table is partial and in-frame only. The sample lists around 70,000 clones, roughly 93% occurring once. Sequenced material: peripheral blood, taken in the third trimester of pregnancy. These receptors were obtained from a female donor with multiple sclerosis, enrolled in a pregnancy study.

The V call is TRBV2, the J call TRBJ2-2; no clear D gene. V shed 4 bases and J shed 9 bases, with 9 bases lying between them. Germline V gene lookup returns CDR1 SNHLY and CDR2 FYNNEI. This CDR3 has 12 amino acids. This CDR3 is CASSVYPRELFF. CDR3 DNA sequence: TGTGCCAGCAGTGTCTACCCCCGGGAGCTGTTTTTT.

Points on this clone: At the DNA level, this CDR3 is encoded by other sequences in the same sample as well. The chain recombines TRBV7-9 with TRBJ1-6, with D possibly matching TRBD1 (6 bases). V was trimmed by 2 bases and J by 7 bases, leaving 9 bases between them. This CDR3 spans 14 amino acids. The germline V gene has CDR1 SEHNR and CDR2 FQNEAQ (reference sequence). The CDR3 DNA sequence: TGTGCCAGCAGCTTACGACAGGAGAATTCACCCCTCCACTTT. Protein product: CASSLRQENSPLHF.

This clone was counted once. V usage is TRBV2 and J usage is TRBJ2-7; the D gene is possibly TRBD2 (6 bases). The CDR3 loop spans 12 amino acids. V was trimmed by 5 bases and J by 4 bases, leaving 9 bases between them. Germline-derived CDR1 and CDR2 are SNHLY and FYNNEI. In nucleotides, the CDR3 is TGTGCCAGCAGTCCCGCGGGGTACGAGCAGTACTTC. This translates into CASSPAGYEQYF.

V and J are TRBV18 and TRBJ1-2, with TRBD1 matching 9 bases. Germline CDR1 reads KGHSH; CDR2 reads LQKENI. V lost 3 bases and J lost 6; bases outside the gene matches: 8. The CDR3 covers 15 residues. CDR3 sequence (DNA): TGTGCCAGCTCACCCCGGACAGGGGAAGGCAATGGCTACACCTTC. Translation: CASSPRTGEGNGYTF.

This clone was found a few times. The V call is TRBV6-5, the J call TRBJ1-2, with D perhaps matching TRBD1 (6 bases). CDR1 MNHEY and CDR2 SVGAGI come from the germline V gene. V lost 5 bases and J 4 bases, leaving 11 bases between the germline ends. The CDR3 has 13 residues. CDR3 DNA: TGTGCCAGCAGTCGGGACACCACCTATGGCTACACCTTC. Its protein is CASSRDTTYGYTF.

The chain links TRBV6-4 to TRBJ2-3, with D maybe TRBD2 (6 bases). V lost 3 bases and J lost 3, with 13 bases in between. This CDR3 contains 15 residues. CDR1 is MRHNA and CDR2 is SNTAGT in the germline V gene. CDR3 bases: TGTGCCAGCAGTGATCTCGGCGGGACTACAGATACGCAGTATTTT. Its protein is CASSDLGGTTDTQYF.

This rearrangement joins TRBV14 to TRBJ2-7; D may be TRBD2 (5 bases). From germline, CDR1 is SGHDN and CDR2 FVKESK. This CDR3 has 13 amino acids. The germline V and J ends were trimmed by 0 bases and 3 bases, with 6 bases remaining between them. DNA for the CDR3: TGTGCCAGCAGCCAAGAAAGCGGCTACGAGCAGTACTTC. Protein product: CASSQESGYEQYF.

The chain carries TRBV19 and TRBJ1-5, with D perhaps matching TRBD1 (5 bases). CDR1 LNHDA and CDR2 SQIVND come from the germline V gene (reference sequence). The CDR3 has 16 residues. The germline V and J ends were trimmed by 2 bases and 0 bases, with 11 bases remaining between them. The CDR3 DNA follows: TGTGCCAGTAGTATAAACCGGGGGTTTAGCAATCAGCCCCAGCATTTT. It yields the protein CASSINRGFSNQPQHF.

The chain combines TRBV10-3 with TRBJ2-1; TRBD2 matches 9 bases. Germline CDR1 is ENHRY and CDR2 is SYGVKD. The CDR3 consists of 13 residues. The V segment lost 9 bases and the J segment 6 bases; nucleotides outside the gene matches: 6. In nucleotides, the CDR3 is TGTGCCATTCAAGGACTAGCGTCCAATGAGCAGTTCTTC. Translated, it gives CAIQGLASNEQFF.

As to this clone: Other DNA sequences from this sample encode an identical CDR3 as well. V gene TRBV30 combines with J gene TRBJ1-5; no firm D call. The V and J ends lost 3 bases and 5 bases respectively, with 11 bases between them. Germline CDR1 is GTSNPN and CDR2 is SVGIG (reference sequence). The CDR3 has 13 residues. The CDR3 bases are TGTGCCTGGAGCGCCCAAGGAGATCAGCCCCAGCATTTT. Translating gives CAWSAQGDQPQHF.

The V call is TRBV7-9, the J call TRBJ1-2, with TRBD1 matching over 8 bases. V gave up 5 bases and J gave up 8 bases; unmatched junction bases: 10. The CDR3 runs 14 residues. From germline, CDR1 is SEHNR and CDR2 FQNEAQ (reference sequence). This CDR3 is CASSVAQGADGYTF. The CDR3 bases are TGTGCCAGCAGCGTCGCTCAGGGGGCGGACGGCTACACCTTC.

In its sample, this clone was seen a few times. At one of its ends the junction is not consistent with the germline gene, which may arise from a read error. The CDR3 DNA is TGCAGCGTTGAAGTTCATTCGACAGGCCTCTTC. It is translated as CSVEVHSTGLF. The chain recombines TRBV29-1 with TRBJ1-2, with D tentatively TRBD1 (6 bases). Germline V gene data show CDR1 as SQVTM and CDR2 as ANQGSEA. The CDR3 sequence is 11 residues long. The full variable domain, rest sourced from reference TRBV29-1 and TRBJ1-2, is SAVISQKPSRDICQRGTSLTIQCQVDSQVTMMFWYRQQPGQSLTLIATANQGSEATYESGFVIDKFPISRPNLTFSTLTVSNMSPEDSSIYLCSVEVHSTGLFGSGTRLTVV.

This chain uses TRBV18 with TRBJ1-1; TRBD1 is a possible D gene (6 bases). The CDR3 sequence is 13 residues long. Trimming pared 5 bases from V and 6 bases from J, leaving 13 bases between. Germline-derived CDR1 and CDR2 are KGHSH and LQKENI. The CDR3 nucleotides are TGTGCCAGCTCATCTCAGGGGTACGCTGAAGCTTTCTTT. It yields the protein CASSSQGYAEAFF.

The chain employs TRBV5-1 and TRBJ2-6; a possible D gene is TRBD1 (6 bases). Trimming took off 4 bases at V and 4 bases at J, with 12 bases between the two ends. Germline V gives CDR1 SGHRS, CDR2 YFSETQ. The CDR3 spans 15 residues. CDR3 in amino acids: CASSGDISGANVLTF. The CDR3 DNA follows: TGCGCCAGCAGCGGGGACATTTCGGGGGCCAACGTCCTGACTTTC.

This clone occurred once. The chain couples TRBV7-9 to TRBJ1-2; a weak D match, TRBD1 (6 bases). The CDR3 spans 16 residues. Between the trimmed V and J ends, which lost 5 bases and 0 bases, there was a span of 16 bases. Germline loops: CDR1 SEHNR, CDR2 FQNEAQ (reference sequence). CDR3 in DNA: TGTGCCAGCAGCCACGGACAGTATAAAACTAACTATGGCTACACCTTC. Translation: CASSHGQYKTNYGYTF.

This clone is a singleton in its sample. The V and J genes are TRBV28 and TRBJ1-2, with 8 bases matching TRBD1. CDR1 MDHEN and CDR2 SYDVKM come from the germline V gene. V trimming: 8 bases; J trimming: 4 bases; junction bases outside the gene matches: 6. The length of the CDR3 is 13 residues. The CDR3 loop reads CASRQGAGYGYTF. In nucleotides, the CDR3 is TGTGCCAGCCGGCAGGGGGCAGGCTATGGCTACACCTTC.

The chain joins TRBV7-2 to TRBJ1-2, with D possibly being TRBD1 (5 bases). Germline V gene sequence: CDR1 SGHTA, CDR2 FQGNSA. V lost 5 bases and J lost 1, with 14 bases in between. This CDR3 has 15 residues. The CDR3 DNA follows: TGTGCCAGCAGCCCGGAAGGACACTATAACTATGGCTACACCTTC. Amino acids: CASSPEGHYNYGYTF. The whole variable domain, filled in from reference TRBV7-2 and TRBJ1-2, reads GAGVSQSPSNKVTEKGKDVELRCDPISGHTALYWYRQSLGQGLEFLIYFQGNSAPDKSGLPSDRFSAERTGGSVSTLTIQRTQQEDSAVYLCASSPEGHYNYGYTFGSGTRLTVV.

This clone was counted only a few times. V is TRBV2 and J is TRBJ1-5; TRBD1 matches at 7 bases. The J segment lost 8 bases and the V segment lost 6 bases, leaving 10 bases of the junction unmatched. The CDR3 has 14 amino acids. CDR1 and CDR2 from the germline V gene are SNHLY and FYNNEI. In DNA, the CDR3 is TGTGCCAGCAGCCTAGACAGGGACGGGGAGCCCCAGCATTTT. It translates to CASSLDRDGEPQHF.

V is TRBV2 and J is TRBJ1-2; TRBD1 aligns across 8 bases. The length of the CDR3 is 17 residues. V shed 4 bases and J 1 base; nucleotides not matched to a gene: 11. Germline loops: CDR1 SNHLY, CDR2 FYNNEI. The CDR3 DNA is TGTGCCAGCAGTGCAGGGGGCCATAATTCATTTAACTATGGCTACACCTTC. Translation gives CASSAGGHNSFNYGYTF.

This clone was counted once. The chain has TRBV5-1 and TRBJ2-3; no reliable D call. Germline-derived CDR1 and CDR2 are SGHRS and YFSETQ. The CDR3 has 13 residues. Trimming took 0 bases from V and 2 from J, leaving 4 bases between them. This chain's CDR3 is CASSLGYTDTQYF. The CDR3 coding sequence is TGCGCCAGCAGCTTGGGCTACACAGATACGCAGTATTTT.

V and J are TRBV10-3 and TRBJ2-1, with D possibly matching TRBD2 (6 bases). The CDR3 length is 12 residues. Germline V gives CDR1 ENHRY, CDR2 SYGVKD. Trimming took 1 base from V and 10 from J, leaving 8 bases between them. The CDR3: CAISEFLAEQFF. The DNA for the CDR3 is TGTGCCATCAGTGAGTTTCTAGCGGAGCAGTTCTTC.

V gene TRBV6-1 combines with J gene TRBJ1-5; 7 positions agree with TRBD1. After removal of 10 bases from V and 9 bases from J, the junction contained 9 bases not matched to a gene. The CDR3 has 12 residues. Looked up from germline, CDR1 is MNHNS and CDR2 is SASEGT. Here the CDR3 DNA reads TGTGCCACCGGACAGGTCATTTGGCCCCAGCATTTT. Protein sequence: CATGQVIWPQHF.

The V gene is TRBV13, the J gene TRBJ2-7; no clear D. Germline V gene sequence: CDR1 PRHDT, CDR2 FYEKMQ (reference sequence). This CDR3 contains 14 residues. V was shortened by 5 bases and J by 4 bases, with 15 bases between the two germline ends. The CDR3 region is CASSQNRWPYEQYF. In DNA form, the CDR3 reads TGTGCCAGCAGCCAAAACCGCTGGCCGTACGAGCAGTACTTC.

This clone has a single count. V and J are TRBV27 and TRBJ2-6; possibly TRBD1 for D (6 bases). V dropped 4 bases and J dropped 2 bases, with 18 bases sitting between them. The germline V gene has CDR1 MNHEY and CDR2 SMNVEV (reference sequence). CDR3 length: 18 residues. CDR3 coding DNA: TGTGCCAGCAGTTGGTGGTCAGGGGTTGGCACTGGGGCCAACGTCCTGACTTTC. Its protein product is CASSWWSGVGTGANVLTF.

This rearrangement joins TRBV19 to TRBJ1-5; perhaps TRBD1 as D (6 bases). The length of the CDR3 is 15 residues. V lost 5 bases and J lost 5, with 16 bases in between. From germline, CDR1 is LNHDA and CDR2 SQIVND (reference sequence). Here the CDR3 reads CASSFLTGTDQPQHF. For the CDR3, the DNA is TGTGCCAGTAGTTTTTTGACAGGAACAGATCAGCCCCAGCATTTT.

The chain is built from TRBV2 and TRBJ2-3, with D hard to call. CDR3 length: 13 amino acids. The V end was cut by 3 bases, the J end by 2 bases, with 6 bases between. CDR1 and CDR2 (germline): SNHLY, FYNNEI. CDR3 amino acids: CASSDTVTDTQYF. CDR3 nucleotide sequence: TGTGCCAGCAGTGATACGGTCACAGATACGCAGTATTTT.